This paragraph covers one TCR beta chain sequence. This sample was included in a study of blood T cell repertoires in COVID-19. Study at large: The study drew acute and convalescent COVID-19 samples from the United States, Italy and Spain. PBMCs, B-cell-depleted T cells, or T cells provided the cDNA or gDNA that made up the material.

V was trimmed by 3 bases and J by 8 bases, leaving 11 bases between them. Germline lookup yields CDR1 SGDLS and CDR2 YYNGEE. There are 12 residues in the CDR3. How the authors handled the data: Amplification with reference gene primers provided the estimates of nucleated cell counts. Some clones are missing from TCRdb's copy, which holds only in-frame ones; the method was immunoSEQ multiplex PCR. The D gene and trimming were derived from the DNA, and the V and J assignments and clone size from that table. In the table there are approximately 41,000 clones, over 80% of which are singletons. This clonotype was sampled from a woman older than 75 with acute or convalescent COVID-19. Sequenced input: peripheral blood. This rearrangement joins TRBV9 to TRBJ1-2; D perhaps matches TRBD1 (6 bases). CDR3 amino acids: CASSAQGMGYTF. CDR3 DNA: TGTGCCAGCAGCGCACAGGGAATGGGCTACACCTTC.